These 20 T cell receptor beta chains originate from one sample sequenced in a study of early stage breast cancer tumors. TCRdb keeps only in-frame clones here, not all; method: immunoSEQ multiplex PCR. The data contain roughly 58,000 clones, 85% to 95% of them singletons. The specimen sequenced was blood. These receptors were obtained from a person between 70 and 80 years old with breast cancer.

CDR3 coding DNA: TGTGCCAGCAGTTTTGGGAGGAACGGAGAAGCTTTCTTT. It yields the protein CASSFGRNGEAFF. J is TRBJ1-1 and V is TRBV27, with D hard to call. V was shortened by 3 bases and J by 8 bases, with 13 bases between the two germline ends. Germline V lookup: CDR1 MNHEY, CDR2 SMNVEV (reference sequence). The CDR3 covers 13 residues.

The chain combines TRBV2 with TRBJ1-2, with D possibly being TRBD1 (5 bases). Trimming removed 3 bases from V and 7 bases from J, with 9 bases in between. This CDR3 contains 12 residues. Germline loops: CDR1 SNHLY, CDR2 FYNNEI. In DNA form, the CDR3 reads TGTGCCAGCAGTGATCAGGGTGGTGGCTACACCTTC. This encodes CASSDQGGGYTF.

The chain is built from TRBV5-4 and TRBJ2-3; no clear D. This CDR3 has 14 residues. The germline V gene encodes CDR1 SGHNT and CDR2 YYREEE (reference sequence). V lost 1 base and J 1 base, leaving 7 bases between the germline ends. CDR3 in amino acids: CASSLSSGTDTQYF. CDR3 sequence (DNA): TGTGCCAGCAGCTTGAGCAGCGGCACAGATACGCAGTATTTT.

This rearrangement joins TRBV6-1 to TRBJ2-7; 8 bases map to TRBD2. The germline V gene has CDR1 MNHNS and CDR2 SASEGT. With V trimmed by 6 bases and J by 7 bases, 5 bases remained unmatched. This CDR3 is built from 12 residues. Here the CDR3 DNA reads TGTGCCAGCAGGCGGGGGGCAGATGAGCAGTACTTC. It yields the protein CASRRGADEQYF.

This clone was seen only a few times. The genes are TRBV6-6 and TRBJ1-1, with 7 bases lining up with TRBD1. Germline V gene data show CDR1 as MNHNY and CDR2 as SVGAGI (reference sequence). This CDR3 has 13 residues. The junction had 5 bases not matched to a gene; V was cut back by 6 bases and J by 4 bases. The CDR3 bases are TGTGCCAGCAGACCCAGACAGGGCACTGAAGCTTTCTTT. Amino acid sequence: CASRPRQGTEAFF.

The V gene is TRBV5-1, the J gene TRBJ1-1; 9 bases line up with TRBD1. After removal of 0 bases from V and 0 bases from J, the junction contained 3 bases not matched to a gene. This CDR3 comprises 16 residues. The germline gives CDR1 SGHRS, CDR2 YFSETQ. The CDR3 DNA is TGCGCCAGCAGCTTGGGACAGGGGGGATTGAACACTGAAGCTTTCTTT. This translates into CASSLGQGGLNTEAFF.

This chain joins TRBV5-6 and TRBJ1-5; TRBD1 might be the D (5 bases). CDR1 and CDR2 from the germline V gene are SGHDT and YYEEEE. This CDR3 contains 14 residues. V lost 0 bases, J lost 9 bases, and 13 bases lay in between. CDR3: CASSLEGQERPQHF. For the CDR3, the DNA is TGTGCCAGCAGCTTGGAGGGGCAGGAAAGGCCCCAGCATTTT.

V is TRBV10-1 and J is TRBJ1-1, with 11 bases aligning to TRBD1. Germline loops: CDR1 WNHNN, CDR2 SYGVQD (reference sequence). Losses at the gene ends were 6 bases for V and 4 bases for J; bases not matched to a gene: 1. This CDR3 region has 13 residues. The CDR3: CASRGTGGTEAFF. For the CDR3, the DNA is TGCGCCAGCAGGGGGACAGGGGGCACTGAAGCTTTCTTT.

This chain joins TRBV5-1 and TRBJ1-1; TRBD1 matches 8 bases. Germline assignment: CDR1 SGHRS and CDR2 YFSETQ. This CDR3 spans 13 amino acids. With V trimmed by 3 bases and J by 5 bases, 3 bases remained unmatched. The CDR3 sequence is CASSSRGQTEAFF. CDR3 bases: TGCGCCAGCAGCTCCAGGGGGCAAACTGAAGCTTTCTTT.

V usage is TRBV5-1 and J usage is TRBJ1-6; D possibly corresponds to TRBD1 (5 bases). This CDR3 has 14 amino acids. The V end was cut by 4 bases, the J end by 2 bases, with 7 bases between. Germline CDR1 and CDR2: SGHRS and YFSETQ. The CDR3, as DNA: TGCGCCAGCAGCGCGGACACCTATAATTCACCCCTCCACTTT. Its translation: CASSADTYNSPLHF.

V usage is TRBV19 and J usage is TRBJ1-1; possible D gene TRBD1, 6 bases. This CDR3 is 13 amino acids long. Germline V lookup: CDR1 LNHDA, CDR2 SQIVND (reference sequence). Trimming cost V 3 bases and J 6 bases, with 11 bases left between them. The CDR3 sequence is CASSMGHPAEAFF. The CDR3 DNA is TGTGCCAGTAGTATGGGACATCCCGCTGAAGCTTTCTTT.

The chain carries TRBV30 and TRBJ2-3, with TRBD2 matching 10 bases. V trimming: 2 bases; J trimming: 5 bases; junction bases outside the gene matches: 4. Germline-derived CDR1 and CDR2 are GTSNPN and SVGIG (reference sequence). The CDR3 has 14 residues. The CDR3 loop reads CAWSPSGGGDTQYF. In nucleotides, the CDR3 is TGTGCCTGGAGTCCTAGCGGGGGCGGAGATACGCAGTATTTT.

The chain recombines TRBV19 with TRBJ1-1, with 7 bases fitting TRBD1. V lost 5 bases and J lost 0; bases outside the gene matches: 15. CDR3 length: 18 residues. CDR1 and CDR2 (germline): LNHDA, SQIVND (reference sequence). CDR3 protein: CASSAGDSSTYMNTEAFF. In nucleotides, the CDR3 is TGTGCCAGTAGTGCCGGGGACAGTAGTACCTACATGAACACTGAAGCTTTCTTT.

The chain recombines TRBV30 with TRBJ2-6; D unresolved. This CDR3 is 12 amino acids long. The V gene lost 8 bases and the J gene lost 4 bases, with 9 bases spanning the gap. From germline, CDR1 is GTSNPN and CDR2 SVGIG (reference sequence). In nucleotides, the CDR3 is TGTGCCAGGCGGTCGGGGGCCAACGTCCTGACTTTC. Translating it yields CARRSGANVLTF.

The rearrangement joins TRBV5-1 to TRBJ2-1; 10 bases agree with TRBD2. Germline V lookup: CDR1 SGHRS, CDR2 YFSETQ. V lost 2 bases to trimming and J lost 6 bases; unmatched junction nucleotides: 8. CDR3 length: 16 residues. The CDR3 sequence is CASSFPERGGLNEQFF. The CDR3 DNA reads TGCGCCAGCAGCTTCCCCGAGCGGGGGGGCCTCAATGAGCAGTTCTTC.

The chain employs TRBV5-1 and TRBJ2-2, with D maybe TRBD1 (6 bases). This CDR3 has 16 residues. Germline V gives CDR1 SGHRS, CDR2 YFSETQ. Trimming removed 0 bases at V and 2 bases at J, with 11 bases between. The DNA for the CDR3 is TGCGCCAGCAGCTTGGAGGGCAGGGGCAACACCGGGGAGCTGTTTTTT. Protein product: CASSLEGRGNTGELFF.

This chain uses TRBV11-3 with TRBJ2-7; 7 bases align to TRBD1. The trim removed 1 base at V and 6 bases at J, leaving 3 bases unmatched. CDR3 length: 13 residues. Germline V lookup: CDR1 SGHNT, CDR2 YENEEA. The CDR3 DNA is TGTGCCAGCAGCTTAGGGGACAGAGTCGAGCAGTACTTC. Translating it yields CASSLGDRVEQYF.

The gene calls are TRBV6-5 and TRBJ2-3; tentatively, D is TRBD2 (6 bases). This CDR3 has 13 residues. Looked up from germline, CDR1 is MNHEY and CDR2 is SVGAGI. V lost 6 bases and J 3 bases, leaving 10 bases between the germline ends. For the CDR3, the DNA is TGTGCCAGCAGGCCGGGGGTAACAGATACGCAGTATTTT. This sequence encodes CASRPGVTDTQYF.

This chain joins TRBV29-1 and TRBJ1-3, with D hard to call. Germline values: CDR1 SQVTM, CDR2 ANQGSEA. With 7 bases removed from V and 0 bases from J, the gap between germline ends came to 10 bases. CDR3 size: 13 residues. CDR3 sequence reads: CSATQSSGNTIYF. CDR3 bases: TGCAGCGCGACACAGAGCTCTGGAAACACCATATATTTT.

The chain combines TRBV18 with TRBJ2-5, with TRBD2 as a possible D gene (6 bases). From germline, CDR1 is KGHSH and CDR2 LQKENI. The V and J ends lost 0 bases and 1 base respectively, with 18 bases between them. CDR3 length equals 18 residues. Written as DNA, the CDR3 is TGTGCCAGCTCACCACCCGGGATAGCGGCCTCCCTCCAAGAGACCCAGTACTTC. Translating it yields CASSPPGIAASLQETQYF.